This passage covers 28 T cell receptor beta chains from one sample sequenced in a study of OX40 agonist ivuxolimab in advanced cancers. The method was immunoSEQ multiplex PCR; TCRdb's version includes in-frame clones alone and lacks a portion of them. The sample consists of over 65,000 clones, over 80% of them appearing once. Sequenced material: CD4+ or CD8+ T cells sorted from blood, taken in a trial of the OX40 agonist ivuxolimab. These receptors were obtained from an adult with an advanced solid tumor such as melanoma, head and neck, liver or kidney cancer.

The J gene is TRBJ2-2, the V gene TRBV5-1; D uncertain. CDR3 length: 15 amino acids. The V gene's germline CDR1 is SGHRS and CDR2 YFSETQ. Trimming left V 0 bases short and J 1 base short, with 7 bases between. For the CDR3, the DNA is TGCGCCAGCAGCTTGGGGTCCGAGAACACCGGGGAGCTGTTTTTT. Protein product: CASSLGSENTGELFF.

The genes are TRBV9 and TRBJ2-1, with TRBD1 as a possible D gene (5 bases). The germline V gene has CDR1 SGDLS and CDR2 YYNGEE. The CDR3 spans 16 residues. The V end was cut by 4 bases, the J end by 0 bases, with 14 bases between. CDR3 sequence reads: CASSPQPGASYNEQFF. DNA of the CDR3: TGTGCCAGCAGCCCTCAACCTGGGGCCTCCTACAATGAGCAGTTCTTC. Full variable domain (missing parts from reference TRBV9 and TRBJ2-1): DSGVTQTPKHLITATGQRVTLRCSPRSGDLSVYWYQQSLDQGLQFLIQYYNGEERAKGNILERFSAQQFPDLHSELNLSSLELGDSALYFCASSPQPGASYNEQFFGPGTRLTVL.

The CDR3 nucleotides are TGTGCCAGCAGCTTAGCTCCACGGGAGAAAGCTTTCTTT. Translated, it gives CASSLAPREKAFF. The J gene is TRBJ1-1, the V gene TRBV7-2; no firm D call. The V and J ends lost 0 bases and 9 bases respectively, with 11 bases between them. Germline V CDR1 and CDR2: SGHTA, FQGNSA. CDR3 length: 13 amino acids.

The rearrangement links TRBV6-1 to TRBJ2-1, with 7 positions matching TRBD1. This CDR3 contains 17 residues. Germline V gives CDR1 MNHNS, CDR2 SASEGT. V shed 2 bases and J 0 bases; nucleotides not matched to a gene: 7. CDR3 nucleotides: TGTGCCAGCAGTGAACCGCCGACAGGGAGCTCCTACAATGAGCAGTTCTTC. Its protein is CASSEPPTGSSYNEQFF.

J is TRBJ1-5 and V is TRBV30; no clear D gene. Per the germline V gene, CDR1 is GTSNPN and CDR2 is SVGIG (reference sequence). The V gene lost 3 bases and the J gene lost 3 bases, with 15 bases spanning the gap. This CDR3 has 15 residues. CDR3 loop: CAWRDPGFSNQPQHF. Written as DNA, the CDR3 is TGTGCCTGGAGGGACCCGGGATTTTCCAATCAGCCCCAGCATTTT.

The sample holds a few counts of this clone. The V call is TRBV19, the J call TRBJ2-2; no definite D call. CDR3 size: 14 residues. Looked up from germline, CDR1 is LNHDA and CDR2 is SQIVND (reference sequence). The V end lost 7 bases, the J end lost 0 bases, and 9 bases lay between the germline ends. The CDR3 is CASKGRTNTGELFF. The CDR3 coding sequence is TGTGCCAGTAAGGGCAGAACGAACACCGGGGAGCTGTTTTTT.

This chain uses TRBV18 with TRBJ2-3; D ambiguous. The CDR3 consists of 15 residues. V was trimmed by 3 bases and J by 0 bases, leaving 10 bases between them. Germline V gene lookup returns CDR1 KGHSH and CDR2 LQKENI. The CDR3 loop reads CASSPSETSTDTQYF. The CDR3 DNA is TGTGCCAGCTCACCGTCAGAGACCAGCACAGATACGCAGTATTTT. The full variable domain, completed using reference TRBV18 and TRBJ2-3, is NAGVMQNPRHLVRRRGQEARLRCSPMKGHSHVYWYRQLPEEGLKFMVYLQKENIIDESGMPKERFSAEFPKEGPSILRIQQVVRGDSAAYFCASSPSETSTDTQYFGPGTRLTVL.

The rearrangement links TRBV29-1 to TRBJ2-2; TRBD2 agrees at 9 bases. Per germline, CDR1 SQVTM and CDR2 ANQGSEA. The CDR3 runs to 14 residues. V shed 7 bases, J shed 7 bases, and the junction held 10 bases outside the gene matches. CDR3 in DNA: TGCAGCGGAACGCGGGGGGGAAACGACGGGGAGCTGTTTTTT. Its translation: CSGTRGGNDGELFF.

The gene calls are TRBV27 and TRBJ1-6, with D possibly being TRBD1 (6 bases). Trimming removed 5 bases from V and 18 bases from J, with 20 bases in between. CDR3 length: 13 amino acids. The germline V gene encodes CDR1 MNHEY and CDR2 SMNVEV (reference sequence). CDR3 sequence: CASSPNGGQRTHF. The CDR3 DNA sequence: TGTGCCAGCAGTCCGAATGGTGGACAGCGTACCCACTTT.

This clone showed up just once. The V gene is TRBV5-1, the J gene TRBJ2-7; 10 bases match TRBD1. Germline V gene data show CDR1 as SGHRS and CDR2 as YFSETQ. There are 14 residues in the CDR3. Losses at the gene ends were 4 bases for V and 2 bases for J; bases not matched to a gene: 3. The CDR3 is CASSPTGGTYEQYF. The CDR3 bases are TGCGCCAGCAGCCCGACAGGGGGCACCTACGAGCAGTACTTC.

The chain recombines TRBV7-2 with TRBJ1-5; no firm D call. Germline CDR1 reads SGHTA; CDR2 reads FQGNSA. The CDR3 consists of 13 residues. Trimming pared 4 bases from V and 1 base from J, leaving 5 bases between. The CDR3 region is CASSSGSNQPQHF. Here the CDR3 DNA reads TGTGCCAGCAGCTCGGGCAGCAATCAGCCCCAGCATTTT.

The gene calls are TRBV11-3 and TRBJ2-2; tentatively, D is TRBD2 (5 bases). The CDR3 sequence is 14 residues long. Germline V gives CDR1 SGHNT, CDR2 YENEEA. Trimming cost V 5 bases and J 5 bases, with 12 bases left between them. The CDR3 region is CASSAGGSTGELFF. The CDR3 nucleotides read TGTGCCAGCAGCGCTGGAGGTAGTACCGGGGAGCTGTTTTTT.

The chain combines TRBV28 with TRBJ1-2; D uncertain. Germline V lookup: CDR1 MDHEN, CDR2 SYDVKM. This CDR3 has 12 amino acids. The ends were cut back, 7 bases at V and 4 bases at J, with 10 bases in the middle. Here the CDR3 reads CASTTPRYGYTF. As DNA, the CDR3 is TGTGCCAGCACCACCCCCCGCTATGGCTACACCTTC.

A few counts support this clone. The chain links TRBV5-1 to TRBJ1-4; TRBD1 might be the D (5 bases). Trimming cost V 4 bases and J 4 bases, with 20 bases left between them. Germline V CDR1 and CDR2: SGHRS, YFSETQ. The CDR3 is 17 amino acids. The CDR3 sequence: CASSRGTTYDGNEKLFF. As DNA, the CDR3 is TGCGCCAGCAGCCGAGGGACCACCTATGACGGTAATGAAAAACTGTTTTTT.

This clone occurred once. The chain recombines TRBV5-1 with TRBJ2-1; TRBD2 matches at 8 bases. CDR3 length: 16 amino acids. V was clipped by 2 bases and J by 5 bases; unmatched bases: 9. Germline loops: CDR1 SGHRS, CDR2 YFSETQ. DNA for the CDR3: TGCGCCAGCAGCTTTCCTAGCGGGCCACGACACAATGAGCAGTTCTTC. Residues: CASSFPSGPRHNEQFF.

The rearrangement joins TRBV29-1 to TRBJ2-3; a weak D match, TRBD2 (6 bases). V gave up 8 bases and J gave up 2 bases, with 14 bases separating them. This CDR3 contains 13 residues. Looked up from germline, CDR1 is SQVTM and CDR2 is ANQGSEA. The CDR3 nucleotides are TGCAGCAACCGGGACTCATACACAGATACGCAGTATTTT. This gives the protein CSNRDSYTDTQYF.

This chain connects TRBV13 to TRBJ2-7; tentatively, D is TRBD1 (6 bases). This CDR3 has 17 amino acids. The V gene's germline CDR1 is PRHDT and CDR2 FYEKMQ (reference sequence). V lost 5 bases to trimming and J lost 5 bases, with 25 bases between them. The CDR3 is CASSPNTHTGSLHEQYF. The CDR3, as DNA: TGTGCCAGCAGCCCCAATACCCATACAGGGTCCCTCCACGAGCAGTACTTC.

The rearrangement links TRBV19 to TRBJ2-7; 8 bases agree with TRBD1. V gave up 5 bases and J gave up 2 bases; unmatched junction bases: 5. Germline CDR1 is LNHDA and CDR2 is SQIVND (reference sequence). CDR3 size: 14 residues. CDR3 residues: CASSPDRGTYEQYF. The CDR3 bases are TGTGCCAGTAGTCCAGACAGGGGTACCTACGAGCAGTACTTC.

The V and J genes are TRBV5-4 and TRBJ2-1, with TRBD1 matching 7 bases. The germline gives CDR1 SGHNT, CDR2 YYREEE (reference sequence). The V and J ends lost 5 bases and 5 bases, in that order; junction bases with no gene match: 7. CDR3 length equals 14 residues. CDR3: CASSSPGQNNEQFF. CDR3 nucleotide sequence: TGTGCCAGCAGTTCTCCGGGACAGAACAATGAGCAGTTCTTC.

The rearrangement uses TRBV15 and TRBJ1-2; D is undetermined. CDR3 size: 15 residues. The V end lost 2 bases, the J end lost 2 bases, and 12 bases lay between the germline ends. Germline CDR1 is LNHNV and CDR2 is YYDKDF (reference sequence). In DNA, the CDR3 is TGTGCCACCAGCAGACGAGGGATAGGAAACTATGGCTACACCTTC. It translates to CATSRRGIGNYGYTF.

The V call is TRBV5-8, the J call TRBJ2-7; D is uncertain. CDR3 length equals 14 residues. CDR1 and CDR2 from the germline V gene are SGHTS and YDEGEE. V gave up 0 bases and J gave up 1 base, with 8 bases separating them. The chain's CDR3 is CASSLEGRSYEQYF. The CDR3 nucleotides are TGTGCCAGCAGCTTGGAGGGCAGATCCTACGAGCAGTACTTC.

CDR3 residues: CASSHKLGRREAFF. The CDR3 DNA is TGTGCCAGCAGCCACAAATTAGGACGGAGAGAAGCTTTCTTT. The J gene is TRBJ1-1, the V gene TRBV5-8, with D uncertain. Between the trimmed V and J ends, which lost 4 bases and 8 bases, there was a span of 18 bases. Germline V gene lookup returns CDR1 SGHTS and CDR2 YDEGEE. This CDR3 spans 14 amino acids.

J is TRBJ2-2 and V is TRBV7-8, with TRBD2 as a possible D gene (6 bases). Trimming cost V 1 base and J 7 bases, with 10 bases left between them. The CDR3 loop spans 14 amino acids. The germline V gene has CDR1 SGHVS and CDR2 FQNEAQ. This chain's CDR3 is CASSLGRENGELFF. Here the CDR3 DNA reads TGTGCCAGCAGCTTAGGGCGGGAAAACGGGGAGCTGTTTTTT.

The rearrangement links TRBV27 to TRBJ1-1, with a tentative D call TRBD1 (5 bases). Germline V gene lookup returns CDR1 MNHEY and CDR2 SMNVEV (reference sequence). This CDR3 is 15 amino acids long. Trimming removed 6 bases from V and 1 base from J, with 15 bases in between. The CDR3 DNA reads TGTGCCAGCAGGGCGACAGACTTTAGGAACACTGAAGCTTTCTTT. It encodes CASRATDFRNTEAFF.

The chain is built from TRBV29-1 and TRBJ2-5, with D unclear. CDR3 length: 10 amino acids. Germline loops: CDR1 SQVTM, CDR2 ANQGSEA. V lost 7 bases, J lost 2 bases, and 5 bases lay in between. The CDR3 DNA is TGCAGCGCCCTACAAGAGACCCAGTACTTC. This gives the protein CSALQETQYF.

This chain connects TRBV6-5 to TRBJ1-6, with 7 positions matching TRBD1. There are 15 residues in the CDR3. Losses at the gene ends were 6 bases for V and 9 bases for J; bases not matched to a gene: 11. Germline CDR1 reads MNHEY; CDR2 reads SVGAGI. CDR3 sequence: CASSQTGTALSPLHF. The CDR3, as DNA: TGTGCCAGCAGCCAGACCGGGACAGCCCTTTCACCCCTCCACTTT.

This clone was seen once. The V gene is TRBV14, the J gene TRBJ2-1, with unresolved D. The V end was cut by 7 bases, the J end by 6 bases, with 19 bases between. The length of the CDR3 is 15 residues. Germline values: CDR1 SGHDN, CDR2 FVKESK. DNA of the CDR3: TGTGCCAGCAATAAACTCGGCGAGTCTCTCAATGAGCAGTTCTTC. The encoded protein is CASNKLGESLNEQFF. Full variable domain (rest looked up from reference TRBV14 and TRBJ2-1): EAGVTQFPSHSVIEKGQTVTLRCDPISGHDNLYWYRRVMGKEIKFLLHFVKESKQDESGMPNNRFLAERTGGTYSTLKVQPAELEDSGVYFCASNKLGESLNEQFFGPGTRLTVL.

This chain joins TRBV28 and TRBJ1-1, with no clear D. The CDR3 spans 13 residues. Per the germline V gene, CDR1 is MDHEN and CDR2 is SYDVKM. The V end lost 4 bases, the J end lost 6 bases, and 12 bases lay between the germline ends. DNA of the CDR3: TGTGCCAGCAGTTCCCGAAAGGCACCTGAAGCTTTCTTT. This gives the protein CASSSRKAPEAFF.